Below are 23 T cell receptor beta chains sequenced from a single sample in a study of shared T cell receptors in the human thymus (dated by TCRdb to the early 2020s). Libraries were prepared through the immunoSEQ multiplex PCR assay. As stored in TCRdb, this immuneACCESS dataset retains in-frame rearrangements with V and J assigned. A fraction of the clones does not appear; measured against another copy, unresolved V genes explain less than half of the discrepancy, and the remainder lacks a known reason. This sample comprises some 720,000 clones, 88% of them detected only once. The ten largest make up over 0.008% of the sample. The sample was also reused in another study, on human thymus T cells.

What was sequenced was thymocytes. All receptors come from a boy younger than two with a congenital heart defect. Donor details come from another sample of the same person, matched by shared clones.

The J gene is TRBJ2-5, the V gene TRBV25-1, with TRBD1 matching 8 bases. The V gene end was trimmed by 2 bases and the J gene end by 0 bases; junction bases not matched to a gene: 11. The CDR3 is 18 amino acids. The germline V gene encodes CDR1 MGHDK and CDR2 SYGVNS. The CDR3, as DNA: TGTGCCAGCAGTGAAACCCTACTCGTGGACAGGGACCAAGAGACCCAGTACTTC. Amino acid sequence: CASSETLLVDRDQETQYF.

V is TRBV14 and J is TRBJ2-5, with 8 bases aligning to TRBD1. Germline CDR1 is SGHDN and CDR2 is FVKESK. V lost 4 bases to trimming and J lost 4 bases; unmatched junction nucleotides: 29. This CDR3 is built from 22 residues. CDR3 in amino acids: CASSPTGRGKQPGQEVGETQYF. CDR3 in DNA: TGTGCCAGCAGCCCGACGGGGCGGGGTAAACAACCGGGACAGGAGGTAGGAGAGACCCAGTACTTC. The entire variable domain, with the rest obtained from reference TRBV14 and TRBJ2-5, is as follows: EAGVTQFPSHSVIEKGQTVTLRCDPISGHDNLYWYRRVMGKEIKFLLHFVKESKQDESGMPNNRFLAERTGGTYSTLKVQPAELEDSGVYFCASSPTGRGKQPGQEVGETQYFGPGTRLLVL.

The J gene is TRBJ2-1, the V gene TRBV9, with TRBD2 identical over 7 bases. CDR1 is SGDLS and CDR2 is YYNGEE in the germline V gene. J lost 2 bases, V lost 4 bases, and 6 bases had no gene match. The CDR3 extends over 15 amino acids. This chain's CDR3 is CASSLPTSTYNEQFF. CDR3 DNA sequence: TGTGCCAGCAGCCTACCGACTAGCACCTACAATGAGCAGTTCTTC.

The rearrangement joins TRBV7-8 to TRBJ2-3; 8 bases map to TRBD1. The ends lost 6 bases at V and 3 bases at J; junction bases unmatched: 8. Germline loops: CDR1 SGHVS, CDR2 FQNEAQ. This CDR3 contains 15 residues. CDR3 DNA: TGTGCCAGCAGGAAGCAGGGGGCGGGGACAGATACGCAGTATTTT. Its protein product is CASRKQGAGTDTQYF.

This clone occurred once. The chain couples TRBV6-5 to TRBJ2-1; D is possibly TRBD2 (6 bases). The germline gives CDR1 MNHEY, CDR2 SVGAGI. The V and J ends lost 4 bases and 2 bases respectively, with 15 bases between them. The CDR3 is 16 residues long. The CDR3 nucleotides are TGTGCCAGCAGTTGTAGCGGATCGAAGCCCTACAATGAGCAGTTCTTC. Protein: CASSCSGSKPYNEQFF.

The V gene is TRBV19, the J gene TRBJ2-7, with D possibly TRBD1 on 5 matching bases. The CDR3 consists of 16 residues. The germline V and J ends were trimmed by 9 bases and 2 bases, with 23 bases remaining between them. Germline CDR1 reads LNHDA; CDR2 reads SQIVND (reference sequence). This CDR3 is CASGAVYAAGTYEQYF. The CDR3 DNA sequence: TGTGCCAGCGGCGCGGTATACGCTGCAGGGACCTACGAGCAGTACTTC.

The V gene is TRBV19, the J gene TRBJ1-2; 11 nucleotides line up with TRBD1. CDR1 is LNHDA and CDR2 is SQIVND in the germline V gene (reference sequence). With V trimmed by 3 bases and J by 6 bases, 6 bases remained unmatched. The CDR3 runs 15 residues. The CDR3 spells CASSMGDRGTDGYTF. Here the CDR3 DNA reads TGTGCCAGTAGTATGGGGGACAGGGGGACGGATGGCTACACCTTC.

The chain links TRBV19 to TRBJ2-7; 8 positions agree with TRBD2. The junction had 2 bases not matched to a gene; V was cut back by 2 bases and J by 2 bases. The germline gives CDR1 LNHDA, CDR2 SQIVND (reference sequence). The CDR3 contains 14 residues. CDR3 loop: CASSIRGRTYEQYF. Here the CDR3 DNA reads TGTGCCAGTAGTATACGCGGGAGGACCTACGAGCAGTACTTC.

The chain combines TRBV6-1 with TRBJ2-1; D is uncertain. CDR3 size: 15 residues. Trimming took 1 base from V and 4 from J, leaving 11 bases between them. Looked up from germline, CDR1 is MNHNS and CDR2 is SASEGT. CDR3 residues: CASSEVMGPYNEQFF. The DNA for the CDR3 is TGTGCCAGCAGTGAAGTTATGGGCCCATACAATGAGCAGTTCTTC.

The CDR3 loop is CASSEVFSVGGGTEAFF. For the CDR3, the DNA is TGTGCCAGCAGTGAAGTCTTCTCAGTGGGAGGGGGCACTGAAGCTTTCTTT. V usage is TRBV6-1 and J usage is TRBJ1-1; D might be TRBD1 (6 bases). The CDR3 totals 17 residues. V was shortened by 1 base and J by 4 bases, with 19 bases between the two germline ends. CDR1 and CDR2 (germline): MNHNS, SASEGT.

CDR3 protein: CATSREQERRHDKYNEQFF. The DNA of the CDR3 is TGTGCCACCAGCAGAGAGCAGGAAAGACGGCATGATAAGTACAATGAGCAGTTCTTC. This chain connects TRBV15 to TRBJ2-1; D unclear. Per germline, CDR1 LNHNV and CDR2 YYDKDF (reference sequence). Trimming shortened V by 0 bases and J by 4 bases, and 22 bases separated the two germline ends. The CDR3 is 19 residues long.

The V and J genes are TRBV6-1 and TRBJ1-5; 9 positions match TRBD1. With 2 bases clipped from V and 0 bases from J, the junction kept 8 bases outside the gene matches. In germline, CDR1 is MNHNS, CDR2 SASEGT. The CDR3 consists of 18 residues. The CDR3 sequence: CASSERGQGLYSNQPQHF. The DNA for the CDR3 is TGTGCCAGCAGTGAAAGGGGACAGGGTCTTTATAGCAATCAGCCCCAGCATTTT.

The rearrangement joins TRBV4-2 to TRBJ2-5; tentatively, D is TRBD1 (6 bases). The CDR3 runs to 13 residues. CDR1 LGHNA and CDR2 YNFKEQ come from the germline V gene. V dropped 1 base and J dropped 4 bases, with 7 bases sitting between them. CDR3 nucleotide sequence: TGTGCCAGCAGCCAAGCCAGGGGAGAGACCCAGTACTTC. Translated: CASSQARGETQYF.

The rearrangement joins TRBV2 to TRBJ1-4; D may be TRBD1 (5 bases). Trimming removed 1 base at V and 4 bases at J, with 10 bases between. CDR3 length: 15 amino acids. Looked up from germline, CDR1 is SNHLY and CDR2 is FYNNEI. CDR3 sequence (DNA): TGTGCCAGCAGTGAAGTAGGGGTCATTAATGAAAAACTGTTTTTT. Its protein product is CASSEVGVINEKLFF. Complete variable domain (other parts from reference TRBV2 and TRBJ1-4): EPEVTQTPSHQVTQMGQEVILRCVPISNHLYFYWYRQILGQKVEFLVSFYNNEISEKSEIFDDQFSVERPDGSNFTLKIRSTKLEDSAMYFCASSEVGVINEKLFFGSGTQLSVL.

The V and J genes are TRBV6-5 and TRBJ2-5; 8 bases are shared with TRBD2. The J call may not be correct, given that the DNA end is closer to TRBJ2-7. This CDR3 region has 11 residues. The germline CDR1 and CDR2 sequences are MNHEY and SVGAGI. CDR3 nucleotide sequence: TGTGCAAGTGCGGGAGGTTACGAGCAGTACTTC. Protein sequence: CASAGGYEQYF.

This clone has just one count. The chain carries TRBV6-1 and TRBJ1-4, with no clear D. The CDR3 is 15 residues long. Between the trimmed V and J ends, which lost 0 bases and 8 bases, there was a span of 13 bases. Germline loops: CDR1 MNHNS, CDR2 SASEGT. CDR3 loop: CASSEALGIGEKLFF. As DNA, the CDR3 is TGTGCCAGCAGTGAAGCGCTCGGGATCGGGGAAAAACTGTTTTTT.

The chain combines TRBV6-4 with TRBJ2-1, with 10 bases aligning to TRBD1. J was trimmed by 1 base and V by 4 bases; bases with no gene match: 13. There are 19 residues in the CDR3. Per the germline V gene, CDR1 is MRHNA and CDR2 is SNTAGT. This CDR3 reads CASSAGGQGSSPSYNEQFF. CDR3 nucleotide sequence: TGTGCCAGCAGTGCCGGGGGACAGGGGTCCTCTCCATCCTACAATGAGCAGTTCTTC.

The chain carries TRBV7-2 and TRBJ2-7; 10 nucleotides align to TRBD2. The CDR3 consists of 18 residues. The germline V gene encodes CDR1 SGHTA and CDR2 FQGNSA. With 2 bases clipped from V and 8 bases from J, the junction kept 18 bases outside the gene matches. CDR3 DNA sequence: TGTGCCAGCAGCTTAAGGGCTAGCGGGAGACCATACCACGGCCAGCAGTACTTC. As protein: CASSLRASGRPYHGQQYF.

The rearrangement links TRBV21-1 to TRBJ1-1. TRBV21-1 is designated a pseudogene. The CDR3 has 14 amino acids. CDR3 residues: CASSGLQRNTEAFF. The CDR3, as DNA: TGTGCCAGCAGCGGACTTCAGAGAAACACTGAAGCTTTCTTT.

In DNA form, the CDR3 reads TGCGCCAGCAGCCAAGATTATATTGGAGCCGGGGAGCTGTTTTTT. It is translated as CASSQDYIGAGELFF. The chain joins TRBV4-3 to TRBJ2-2, with D hard to call. The germline V gene has CDR1 LGHNA and CDR2 YSLEER. This CDR3 has 15 amino acids. Trimming cost V 0 bases and J 6 bases, with 11 bases left between them.

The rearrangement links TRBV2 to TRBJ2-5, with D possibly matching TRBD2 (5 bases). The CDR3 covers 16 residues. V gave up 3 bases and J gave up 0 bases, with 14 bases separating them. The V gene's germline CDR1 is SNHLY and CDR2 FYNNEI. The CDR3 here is CASSDRLAGYQETQYF. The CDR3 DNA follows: TGTGCCAGCAGTGACCGGCTAGCCGGGTACCAAGAGACCCAGTACTTC.

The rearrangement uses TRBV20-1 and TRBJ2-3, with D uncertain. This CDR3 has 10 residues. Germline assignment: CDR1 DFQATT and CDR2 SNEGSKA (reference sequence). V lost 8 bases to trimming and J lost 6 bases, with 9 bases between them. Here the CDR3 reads CSPYSDTQYF. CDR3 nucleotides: TGCAGTCCCTACTCCGATACGCAGTATTTT.

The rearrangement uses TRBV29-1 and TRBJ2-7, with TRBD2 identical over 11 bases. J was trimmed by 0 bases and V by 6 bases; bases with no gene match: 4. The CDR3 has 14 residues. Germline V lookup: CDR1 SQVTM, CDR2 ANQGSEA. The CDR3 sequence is CSVTLAGASYEQYF. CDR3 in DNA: TGCAGCGTGACACTAGCGGGAGCCTCCTACGAGCAGTACTTC.